A single sample is the source of the 26 T cell receptor beta chains below, sequenced in a study of radiotherapy plus CTLA-4 blockade in lung cancer. TCRdb's table, derived via immunoSEQ multiplex PCR, lists solely in-frame clones and lacks some. The data contain some 67,000 clones, approximately 76% of them seen just once; the ten biggest clones take up 16%. The material sequenced was peripheral blood, taken from a patient treated with radiotherapy plus ipilimumab. All receptors derive from a human donor with non-small cell lung cancer whose response to radiotherapy plus ipilimumab could not be evaluated. Some clones in this sample may be carry-over from other donors' samples.

The CDR3 reads CASSLGQVGEQYF. For the CDR3, the DNA is TGTGCCAGCAGCTTAGGACAGGTTGGCGAGCAGTACTTC. This chain links TRBV7-9 with TRBJ2-7, with TRBD1 as a possible D gene (6 bases). Germline CDR1 SEHNR, CDR2 FQNEAQ (reference sequence). V was trimmed by 1 base and J by 6 bases, leaving 10 bases between them. The CDR3 has 13 residues.

This chain links TRBV7-2 with TRBJ2-1; 7 bases fit TRBD1. Germline assignment: CDR1 SGHTA and CDR2 FQGNSA. The CDR3 is 14 residues long. V lost 1 base, J lost 7 bases, and 4 bases stayed unmatched. The CDR3 nucleotides read TGTGCCAGCAGCTTAGGGGGACAGCCTAATGAGCAGTTCTTC. Its protein product is CASSLGGQPNEQFF.

The genes are TRBV5-6 and TRBJ1-1; D possibly corresponds to TRBD1 (5 bases). Germline CDR1 and CDR2: SGHDT and YYEEEE. The V gene lost 4 bases and the J gene lost 4 bases, with 20 bases spanning the gap. The CDR3 length is 16 residues. The CDR3 loop is CASSEDSLKISTEAFF. The CDR3 nucleotides read TGTGCCAGCAGCGAAGACAGCCTGAAGATTTCCACTGAAGCTTTCTTT.

The V and J genes are TRBV6-5 and TRBJ2-1; 8 bases fit TRBD1. This CDR3 has 14 residues. CDR1 MNHEY and CDR2 SVGAGI come from the germline V gene. After removal of 5 bases from V and 2 bases from J, the junction contained 2 bases not matched to a gene. The CDR3 DNA reads as TGTGCCAGCAGTGCCAGGGGGCCCTACAATGAGCAGTTCTTC. Translation gives CASSARGPYNEQFF.

The CDR3 loop reads CASRALWTEAFF. In DNA, the CDR3 is TGTGCCAGCAGAGCCCTCTGGACTGAAGCTTTCTTT. The rearrangement joins TRBV25-1 to TRBJ1-1, with D unresolved. The CDR3 runs 12 residues. V was clipped by 6 bases and J by 5 bases, with 10 bases between them. CDR1 and CDR2 from the germline V gene are MGHDK and SYGVNS.

The gene calls are TRBV27 and TRBJ1-1, with D unresolved. The CDR3 contains 14 residues. Looked up from germline, CDR1 is MNHEY and CDR2 is SMNVEV (reference sequence). Trimming removed 3 bases from V and 1 base from J, with 9 bases in between. Here the CDR3 DNA reads TGTGCCAGCAGTTTCATAACGGGGAACACTGAAGCTTTCTTT. Encoded protein: CASSFITGNTEAFF.

The chain couples TRBV5-1 to TRBJ2-7, with a weak D call TRBD2 (5 bases). Germline V gives CDR1 SGHRS, CDR2 YFSETQ. V was pared by 0 bases and J by 5 bases, with 18 bases between. The length of the CDR3 is 16 residues. The CDR3, as DNA: TGCGCCAGCAGCTTGGATGTTTCGGGGTTCGGGGACGAGCAGTACTTC. Translating it yields CASSLDVSGFGDEQYF.

The chain carries TRBV4-3 and TRBJ1-2; TRBD1 aligns across 8 bases. CDR1 is LGHNA and CDR2 is YSLEER in the germline V gene. The CDR3 is made up of 16 amino acids. The J segment lost 5 bases and the V segment lost 0 bases, leaving 8 bases of the junction unmatched. CDR3 sequence reads: CASSQDLGQGKYGYTF. The CDR3 DNA is TGCGCCAGCAGCCAAGATCTTGGACAGGGTAAATATGGCTACACCTTC.

The chain's CDR3 is CASSHPDRVGSPLHF. The CDR3 DNA reads as TGCGCCAGCAGCCACCCTGACAGGGTAGGTTCACCCCTCCACTTT. The chain recombines TRBV4-1 with TRBJ1-6; 7 bases map to TRBD1. The CDR3 is made up of 15 amino acids. Trimming at V came to 3 bases and at J to 9 bases, leaving 8 bases not matched to a gene. Germline loops: CDR1 MGHRA, CDR2 YSYEKL.

The chain combines TRBV5-4 with TRBJ2-7; 11 bases are shared with TRBD2. This CDR3 region has 16 residues. The V gene end was trimmed by 4 bases and the J gene end by 1 base; junction bases not matched to a gene: 7. Germline CDR1 and CDR2: SGHNT and YYREEE (reference sequence). As DNA, the CDR3 is TGTGCCAGCAGCCCTAGCGGGGGGCCCTTATCCTACGAGCAGTACTTC. It specifies CASSPSGGPLSYEQYF.

To note about this clone: Within the sample, other DNA sequences also encode this same CDR3. J is TRBJ1-2 and V is TRBV19; 7 nucleotides line up with TRBD1. Trimming at V came to 4 bases and at J to 4 bases, leaving 9 bases not matched to a gene. The CDR3 runs to 15 residues. CDR1 is LNHDA, CDR2 SQIVND, per germline (reference sequence). Here the CDR3 reads CASSTPTTGSYGYTF. The CDR3 region has the DNA TGTGCCAGTAGTACACCCACGACAGGGAGCTATGGCTACACCTTC.

The chain joins TRBV5-6 to TRBJ2-3; D is perhaps TRBD2 (6 bases). The CDR3 covers 16 residues. The V end lost 2 bases, the J end lost 2 bases, and 15 bases lay between the germline ends. The germline CDR1 and CDR2 sequences are SGHDT and YYEEEE. The chain's CDR3 is CASSFISAGHTDTQYF. The CDR3 nucleotides read TGTGCCAGCAGCTTCATCTCCGCGGGGCACACAGATACGCAGTATTTT. Supplemented by reference TRBV5-6 and TRBJ2-3, the full variable domain reads DAGVTQSPTHLIKTRGQQVTLRCSPKSGHDTVSWYQQALGQGPQFIFQYYEEEERQRGNFPDRFSGHQFPNYSSELNVNALLLGDSALYLCASSFISAGHTDTQYFGPGTRLTVL.

CDR3 region: CASSRWDREFSGELFF. In DNA, the CDR3 is TGTGCCAGCAGCCGGTGGGACAGGGAATTCTCCGGGGAGCTGTTTTTT. The chain couples TRBV5-6 to TRBJ2-2; 9 bases align to TRBD1. The V gene's germline CDR1 is SGHDT and CDR2 YYEEEE. The V segment lost 4 bases and the J segment 6 bases; nucleotides outside the gene matches: 10. The CDR3 totals 16 residues.

The DNA of the CDR3 is TGTGCCAGCAGTTTATCGGCAGGATCCAGGTATGGCTACACCTTC. Encoded protein: CASSLSAGSRYGYTF. The V and J genes are TRBV28 and TRBJ1-2; D ambiguous. The length of the CDR3 is 15 residues. V dropped 1 base and J dropped 5 bases, with 14 bases sitting between them. The V gene's germline CDR1 is MDHEN and CDR2 SYDVKM.

The chain employs TRBV6-5 and TRBJ2-2, with 7 bases identical to TRBD2. The CDR3 loop spans 15 amino acids. Germline V gene lookup returns CDR1 MNHEY and CDR2 SVGAGI. Germline trimming cut 6 bases from V and 0 bases from J; bases unmatched to any gene: 4. The CDR3 DNA is TGTGCCAGCAGCTACGGACTAGCGAACACCGGGGAGCTGTTTTTT. Protein: CASSYGLANTGELFF.

The chain employs TRBV6-5 and TRBJ2-7; a possible D gene is TRBD1 (6 bases). The CDR3 spans 14 residues. V lost 5 bases, J lost 0 bases, and 11 bases lay in between. Germline CDR1 is MNHEY and CDR2 is SVGAGI. The CDR3 spells CASSAQGNSYEQYF. CDR3 DNA: TGTGCCAGCAGTGCTCAGGGGAACTCCTACGAGCAGTACTTC.

The V gene is TRBV9, the J gene TRBJ1-6, with D unclear. The CDR3 is 17 amino acids. Germline-derived CDR1 and CDR2 are SGDLS and YYNGEE. V was shortened by 4 bases and J by 3 bases, with 17 bases between the two germline ends. The CDR3 here is CASSQEEGGLYNSPLHF. DNA for the CDR3: TGTGCCAGCAGCCAAGAGGAAGGAGGGCTCTATAATTCACCCCTCCACTTT.

The chain links TRBV29-1 to TRBJ2-5; TRBD2 agrees at 8 bases. Trimming at V came to 0 bases and at J to 4 bases, leaving 7 bases not matched to a gene. Germline values: CDR1 SQVTM, CDR2 ANQGSEA. This CDR3 spans 15 amino acids. The CDR3 spells CSVEDNRGGPETQYF. Written as DNA, the CDR3 is TGCAGCGTTGAAGATAATCGGGGGGGCCCAGAGACCCAGTACTTC.

CDR3 nucleotide sequence: TGTGCCAGCAGACCCGGGACAGAGTATTTCGGCTACACCTTC. Its translation is CASRPGTEYFGYTF. V gene TRBV7-2 combines with J gene TRBJ1-2; 7 bases match TRBD1. The V segment lost 6 bases and the J segment 8 bases; nucleotides outside the gene matches: 12. The germline V gene encodes CDR1 SGHTA and CDR2 FQGNSA. The length of the CDR3 is 14 residues.

CDR3 DNA: TGCGTACCATTCGAACAGGATACGCAGTATTTT. The encoded protein is CVPFEQDTQYF. This sequence joins TRBV20-1 and TRBJ2-3; D gene unclear. Per the germline V gene, CDR1 is DFQATT and CDR2 is SNEGSKA (reference sequence). CDR3 size: 11 residues.

V usage is TRBV4-3 and J usage is TRBJ1-6; maybe TRBD1 (6 bases). CDR1 and CDR2 (germline): LGHNA, YSLEER. The CDR3 has 16 amino acids. V lost 4 bases to trimming and J lost 4 bases, with 14 bases between them. CDR3 sequence reads: CASSPGGGRYNSPLHF. The DNA of the CDR3 is TGCGCCAGCAGCCCCGGGGGGGGCAGGTATAATTCACCCCTCCACTTT.

This chain uses TRBV6-1 with TRBJ2-7; 8 bases are shared with TRBD1. J was trimmed by 2 bases and V by 4 bases; bases with no gene match: 4. Germline CDR1 MNHNS, CDR2 SASEGT. The CDR3 runs to 14 residues. The CDR3 loop reads CASSGRTGPYEQYF. The DNA for the CDR3 is TGTGCCAGCAGTGGCCGGACAGGGCCCTACGAGCAGTACTTC.

This clone was recorded only once. The rearrangement joins TRBV9 to TRBJ2-4; perhaps TRBD1 as D (5 bases). The ends were cut back, 0 bases at V and 6 bases at J, with 13 bases in the middle. The CDR3 is made up of 15 amino acids. Per germline, CDR1 SGDLS and CDR2 YYNGEE. The CDR3: CASSVGRGTGNIQYF. The DNA for the CDR3 is TGTGCCAGCAGCGTAGGAAGGGGTACGGGAAACATTCAGTACTTC.

This clone appeared a few times. This chain uses TRBV5-8 with TRBJ1-5, with TRBD1 as a possible D gene (6 bases). Per the germline V gene, CDR1 is SGHTS and CDR2 is YDEGEE. This CDR3 has 16 amino acids. Trimming left V 4 bases short and J 1 base short, with 15 bases between. As DNA, the CDR3 is TGTGCCAGCAGCCGCGGACAGTCCTGGAGCAATCAGCCCCAGCATTTT. Encoded protein: CASSRGQSWSNQPQHF.

The J gene is TRBJ2-5, the V gene TRBV28; 9 bases agree with TRBD1. The CDR3 contains 15 residues. Unmatched junction bases numbered 9, after V lost 5 bases and J lost 5 bases. The germline V gene has CDR1 MDHEN and CDR2 SYDVKM. In DNA, the CDR3 is TGTGCCAGCAGTCGCACAGGGGGCAGCGGGGAGACCCAGTACTTC. This encodes CASSRTGGSGETQYF.

The chain joins TRBV28 to TRBJ1-4, with no clear D. CDR1 and CDR2 from the germline V gene are MDHEN and SYDVKM. The CDR3 is made up of 12 amino acids. V shed 6 bases and J shed 8 bases, with 10 bases lying between them. The CDR3 reads CASSSAVEKLFF. The DNA of the CDR3 is TGTGCCAGCAGCAGCGCGGTCGAAAAACTGTTTTTT.